This TCR beta chain is drawn from a study of cytomegalovirus exposure and HLA in healthy donors (dated by TCRdb to about 2017). Looking at the study overall: An earlier analysis of under 600 of the donors reported roughly 270 Gb of sequence data and more than 90 million unique TCR beta sequences from about 200 million T cells. Roughly 300 gigabases of sequencing data and tens of millions of unique TCR sequences made up an early release that covered about 640 HLA-typed donors. Of the 300 to 450 genotyped donors, 65% to 90% fell in the genetic ancestry cluster associated with self-reported Caucasian donors. The aim of the study was to test whether cataloging public T cell receptors could identify signatures of past pathogen exposure. The T cell repertoires of 666 subjects were profiled by immunosequencing and related to cytomegalovirus serostatus. In addition to the first cohort of roughly 670 subjects, a separate validation cohort of 120 different subjects was used. To predict cytomegalovirus infection status, the study combined high-throughput TCR immunosequencing, statistical association of individual TCRs with disease status, and machine learning. In a later analysis, previously published TCR beta repertoires from roughly 710 donors were re-analyzed and high-resolution HLA genotyping was added so that TCR occurrence patterns could be studied. Rather than drawing on any new phenotypic data, the later analysis identified candidate immune exposures from TCR beta sequences and the way those sequences occurred across donors. In an earlier analysis of more than 550 of the donors, high-throughput TCR beta sequencing was used to judge whether each TCR beta V gene segment behaved as functional or pseudogenic. Alongside the repertoire data, information on donor age, sex, ethnicity and CMV serostatus was compiled. In a later genetic analysis, genome-wide SNP genotypes for about three fifths of the 666 donors were used, and that subset was treated as a discovery cohort. All discovery cohort repertoires had been generated on a single sequencing platform. Both class I and class II loci were covered by HLA typing, at four-digit resolution. Typing coverage varied by locus: roughly 620-640 donors for A, B, C, DRB1 and DQB1; 522 for DQA1; over 600 for DPA1; roughly 470 for DPB1. Roughly five DR-DQ haplotypes were handled as single units for association and clustering because linkage in the cohort was strong. Among some 400 genotyped donors of the cohort, an average of approximately 230,000 unique TCR beta nucleotide sequences were sequenced per donor, roughly 20% of them non-productive.

Study-level results and caveats: According to a later genetic analysis, donors in an Asian-associated ancestry cluster had fewer N-insertions in productive TCRs than the approximately 650-donor mean. Because HLA typing was missing for some donors at each locus, association tests included only the typed subset. At a false discovery rate of 0.05, a later analysis linked around 17,000 TCR beta sequences to specific HLA alleles. In a later analysis, the rate of TCR association differed among HLA loci, with DRB1 alleles having the most associated TCRs and HLA-C alleles having the fewest. Presence/absence analyses assumed roughly uniform sequencing depth across donors, an assumption that may not hold. CMV serostatus was the only immune exposure information available for the cohort. Broadly in line with IMGT annotations, most TCR beta V segments showed up in productive rearrangements about 87% or about 30% of the time in an earlier analysis of roughly 590 of the donors. Across donors, most TCR sequences were observed very rarely, whereas some public TCRs were present in many individuals. According to the authors, the approach could potentially be generalized to other disease states and immunological phenotypes. Because counts were too low, seventeen rarely observed V segments, including chromosome 9 orphons, were excluded from the earlier analysis of 500 to 700 of the donors. In vitro tests confirmed that a few of the cytomegalovirus-associated TCR beta chains recognize cytomegalovirus antigens. A cluster of highly shared sequence variants was judged likely to be a technical artifact of the sequencing pipeline. A later analysis reported that several top co-occurrence clusters appeared linked to parvovirus B19, influenza, CMV and Epstein-Barr virus. Assigning TCR associations to individual alleles was difficult when HLA alleles, especially DR and DQ, strongly co-occurred. The classifier was reported to diagnose cytomegalovirus status with high specificity and sensitivity in both the original and validation cohorts. Some IMGT-functional V segments, including TRBV6-2 and TRBV6-3, could not be told apart with the 87-base-pair reads, so those segments were excluded. Only TCR beta chains were sequenced in this cohort, and the absence of alpha or paired-chain data limited detectable features. In a later analysis, most CMV-associated TCR beta chains were found to appear HLA-restricted, with HLA associations seemingly driven largely by CMV exposure. In a later genetic analysis, a missense DCLRE1C variant was associated with V-gene and J-gene trimming of TCR beta chains, and the association was replicated in an independent cohort. The study listed 150 to 200 TCR beta chains as associated with cytomegalovirus. Correlated functional status among segregating V segments might reflect linkage disequilibrium, but an unknown experimental factor could not be ruled out. Compared with equally common non-associated chains, HLA-associated TCR beta chains in a later analysis were more clonally expanded and had lower generation probabilities. A further reported finding was that TCR beta sequences accurately predicted the HLA-A and HLA-B alleles for most subjects in the first cohort.

The cohort consisted of 600 to 750 healthy bone marrow donors. All cohort members were sampled while nominally healthy, although unrecorded immune exposures were likely present. The donor tested CMV seronegative and was one of the 352 seronegative cohort members. Each donor provided a peripheral blood sample, and peripheral blood mononuclear cells were used for TCR beta sequencing. Genomic DNA was extracted from the blood cell samples with the Qiagen DNeasy Blood Extraction Kit. The library was prepared using the immunoSEQ multiplex PCR assay. The multiplex PCR relied on a mix of 60 forward primers for TCR Vbeta segments and 13 reverse primers for TCR Jbeta segments. The CDR3 region of rearranged TCR beta genes was amplified from genomic DNA with a multiplex PCR assay. On the Illumina HiSeq System, the amplified TCR beta libraries were sequenced as 87-base-pair reads. The paper's data handling went like this. In a later analysis, 77 million or so unique TCR beta chains were counted across the 690 or so repertoires, and around 10 million of these chains were shared by at least two donors. Raw reads were error-corrected and collapsed into unique sequences by a nearest-neighbor algorithm in which closely related sequences were merged to remove PCR and sequencing errors. To assign V, D and J gene segments, CDR3 sequences were aligned to IMGT reference sequences. For a sequence to be retained, a match of at least six nucleotides was required to both a V gene segment and a J gene segment. A rearrangement was called productive if the CDR3 had no stop codons and remained in frame with V and J, and every other rearrangement was called non-productive. Following IMGT convention, CDR3 was defined as the stretch from the second conserved V-encoded cysteine to the conserved J-encoded phenylalanine. The earlier analysis of about 560 of the donors excluded any sequence lacking an unambiguous match to a single V gene segment. An earlier analysis of approximately 590 of the donors called V segments functional above 56.7% productive rearrangements and segregating when the between-donor standard deviation exceeded 5%. A statistical classification framework was developed to diagnose cytomegalovirus status using the catalog of TCR beta chain sequences. V and J gene assignment, in a later analysis, came from comparing TCR nucleotide sequences with IMGT/GENE-DB human TR gene sequences. Using the TCRdist pipeline, a later analysis assigned CDR3 sequences along with most-parsimonious VDJ recombination scenarios. In a later analysis, each TCR beta chain was defined by its CDR3 amino acid sequence together with its V-gene family, and reads lacking a unique V-gene family were excluded. To address suspected cross-contamination and a sequencing artifact, a later analysis removed a few hundred highly shared, low-generation-probability nucleotide sequences. A later analysis calculated a clonal expansion index for each public chain from normalized within-repertoire ranks of inferred template counts. In a later analysis, generation probabilities were computed with a VDJ recombination model fitted to out-of-frame rearrangements, and the resulting probabilities were checked against IGoR. In a later analysis, TCR-TCR, TCR-HLA and TCR-CMV co-occurrence was scored with hypergeometric tests, and a repertoire-size bias correction was applied to TCR pairs. False discovery rates were estimated in a later analysis by permuting HLA or CMV assignments 20 times. A later analysis grouped co-occurring TCRs with DBSCAN, adding TCRdist sequence similarity when clustering within HLA-allele-positive subsets. Repertoires with fewer than 30,000 or more than 120,000 public chains were left out of co-occurrence clustering, as were about 5 repertoires with anomalous nucleotide sharing. The immuneACCESS repertoire file appears here via TCRdb, limited to in-frame rearrangements. These files lack a portion of the clones; in checked studies, under half of the deficit traces to unresolved V genes, and the cause of the others is not known. D and trimming were read from the DNA, whereas the V and J calls and clone size are those reported in that table. In all, the sample holds 120,000 to 150,000 clones, and about three quarters of those were seen once. Under 0.8% of the sample lies in the top ten.

Concerning this clone itself: Which antigen it targets is not known. It has no much larger one-base neighbor in the sample; base qualities were not kept. At the DNA level, this CDR3 is encoded by other sequences in the same sample as well.

The germline V gene specifies MRHNA as CDR1 and SNTAGT as CDR2. The germline V and J ends show losses of 0 bases and 1 base respectively, and no gene match explains 0 bases of the junction. The CDR3 holds 15 amino acids from the cysteine to the phenylalanine. Left in the record is the CDR3 DNA by itself, 45 bases read in frame from the first base. Specimen: PBMCs. Recombination connected TRBV6-4 to TRBJ2-3; TRBD2 fits 8 bases in the junction. This receptor was obtained from a male donor in good health and CMV-seronegative. Read as DNA, the sequence is TGTGCCAGCAGTGACTCTAGCGGGGGCACAGATACGCAGTATTTT. It translates as CASSDSSGGTDTQYF.